The rows below give T cell receptor beta chains drawn from one sample of a study of T cells in narcolepsy. Sequencing was performed with immunoSEQ multiplex PCR; in TCRdb, only in-frame clones are kept and a portion is missing. The data contain 26,000 or so clones, about nine tenths of them singletons. The sample was CD45RA- memory CD4+ T cells from PBMCs. The receptors originated from a human donor with narcolepsy. Both conserved end residues are part of each CDR3. D genes are given only for firm matches. Clone size is not always given. Where it is, it says once, few, many or a class for expanded clones.

v_call: TRBV7-6
clone_size: .
j_call: TRBJ1-2
d_call: TRBD1
cdr3_nt: TGTGCCAGCAGCTCCCAGGGGGCGCGTGGCTACACCTTC
cdr3_aa: CASSSQGARGYTF

v_call: TRBV10-1
clone_size: .
j_call: TRBJ2-7
d_call: .
cdr3_nt: TGCGCCAGCAGTGAGCTCCCGGGGACCGCGCAGTACTTC
cdr3_aa: CASSELPGTAQYF

v_call: TRBV5-5
clone_size: once
j_call: TRBJ1-2
d_call: .
cdr3_nt: TGTGCCAGCAGCTTGGCGGGGGGAGCTAACTATGGCTACACCTTC
cdr3_aa: CASSLAGGANYGYTF

v_call: TRBV9
clone_size: few
j_call: TRBJ1-3
d_call: .
cdr3_nt: TGTGCCAGCAGCGAAATGACAGGTTTTTCCGGAAACACCATATATTTT
cdr3_aa: CASSEMTGFSGNTIYF

v_call: TRBV6-5
clone_size: .
j_call: TRBJ1-6
d_call: .
cdr3_nt: TGTGCCAGCAGTGGCCGGGGGAATAATTCACCCCTCCACTTT
cdr3_aa: CASSGRGNNSPLHF

v_call: TRBV4-2
clone_size: .
j_call: TRBJ2-6
d_call: .
cdr3_nt: TGTGCCAGCAGCCAGTCTGGGGCCAACGTCCTGACTTTC
cdr3_aa: CASSQSGANVLTF

v_call: TRBV7-9
clone_size: .
j_call: TRBJ1-2
d_call: TRBD1
cdr3_nt: TGTGCCAGCAGCCCATCAGGGGGCCCAGGTGGTGGCTACACCTTC
cdr3_aa: CASSPSGGPGGGYTF

v_call: TRBV18
clone_size: few
j_call: TRBJ2-2
d_call: TRBD1
cdr3_nt: TGTGCCAGCTCCGCGGACAGGGCGAACACCGGGGAGCTGTTTTTT
cdr3_aa: CASSADRANTGELFF

v_call: TRBV18
clone_size: .
j_call: TRBJ1-5
d_call: .
cdr3_nt: TGTGCCAGCTCACCAATAGGAGGTGATCAGCCCCAGCATTTT
cdr3_aa: CASSPIGGDQPQHF

v_call: TRBV28
clone_size: .
j_call: TRBJ1-1
d_call: .
cdr3_nt: TGTGCCAGCAAGACGAACACTGAAGCTTTCTTT
cdr3_aa: CASKTNTEAFF

v_call: TRBV2
clone_size: .
j_call: TRBJ1-2
d_call: .
cdr3_nt: TGTGCCAGCAGTGAACAGGTGGGGAGAGACTATGGCTACACCTTC
cdr3_aa: CASSEQVGRDYGYTF

v_call: TRBV29-1
clone_size: .
j_call: TRBJ2-3
d_call: TRBD1
cdr3_nt: TGCAGCGCGGGACAGCTGGTAGATACGCAGTATTTT
cdr3_aa: CSAGQLVDTQYF

v_call: TRBV5-5
clone_size: .
j_call: TRBJ2-7
d_call: TRBD2
cdr3_nt: TGTGCCAGCAGCAAAAGCGGGGGGAGGGCCGAGCAGTACTTC
cdr3_aa: CASSKSGGRAEQYF

v_call: TRBV6-1
clone_size: .
j_call: TRBJ2-2
d_call: TRBD1
cdr3_nt: TGTGCCAGCAGTGCCGGGACAGGGGGCGTCACCGGGGAGCTGTTTTTT
cdr3_aa: CASSAGTGGVTGELFF

v_call: TRBV7-2
clone_size: .
j_call: TRBJ2-5
d_call: TRBD2
cdr3_nt: TGTGCCAGCAGCTTTAGCGGGGCTCTAGGAGAGACCCAGTACTTC
cdr3_aa: CASSFSGALGETQYF

v_call: TRBV6-1
clone_size: .
j_call: TRBJ2-2
d_call: TRBD1
cdr3_nt: TGTGCCAGCATTATGACAGGGAATAGCGCCGGGGAGCTGTTTTTT
cdr3_aa: CASIMTGNSAGELFF